Below are 10 T cell receptor beta chains sequenced from a single sample in a study of blood T cells in healthy people across ages. It was with a sample-barcoded 5' primer and a J-beta primer mix that a second PCR of roughly 6 to 12 cycles was run. One entry per CDR3 protein results from TCRdb running MiXCR on the 5' RACE reads. The table includes some 1.5 million distinct CDR3 sequences, about 28% detected once. The material sequenced was blood. The source is a woman aged 25-40 years in good health.

This clonotype was found many times. The CDR3 nucleotides are TGTGCCAGCAGGTCCGGGGGGGAGAGCTACGAGCAGTACTTC. Translating it yields CASRSGGESYEQYF. The chain combines TRBV28 with TRBJ2-7; 8 bases match TRBD2. CDR1 MDHEN and CDR2 SYDVKM come from the germline V gene. J was trimmed by 3 bases and V by 6 bases; bases with no gene match: 7. The CDR3 sequence is 14 residues long.

This clonotype turned up a few times. The genes are TRBV20-1 and TRBJ2-6, with D unclear. CDR3 length: 15 residues. CDR1 is DFQATT and CDR2 is SNEGSKA in the germline V gene (reference sequence). V was trimmed by 3 bases and J by 0 bases, leaving 9 bases between them. The CDR3 sequence is CSARIRSSGANVLTF. DNA for the CDR3: TGCAGTGCTAGGATCCGTAGCTCTGGGGCCAACGTCCTGACTTTC.

This clonotype was counted a few times. V usage is TRBV5-5 and J usage is TRBJ2-2; D is perhaps TRBD2 (6 bases). The CDR3 has 13 amino acids. V lost 4 bases and J 7 bases, leaving 11 bases between the germline ends. Germline CDR1 reads SGHKS; CDR2 reads YYEKEE (reference sequence). CDR3 DNA sequence: TGTGCCAGCAGCCCTGGGGGGAGCGGGGAGCTGTTTTTT. Translating it yields CASSPGGSGELFF. The full variable domain, completed using reference TRBV5-5 and TRBJ2-2, is DAGVTQSPTHLIKTRGQQVTLRCSPISGHKSVSWYQQVLGQGPQFIFQYYEKEERGRGNFPDRFSARQFPNYSSELNVNALLLGDSALYLCASSPGGSGELFFGEGSRLTVL.

This clonotype was seen a few times. Compared with germline, one end of the junction differs, possibly owing to a read error. V gene TRBV6-4 combines with J gene TRBJ1-2; a weak D match, TRBD1 (6 bases). CDR1 MRHNA and CDR2 SNTAGT come from the germline V gene. There are 14 residues in the CDR3. CDR3 DNA sequence: TGTGCCAGCAGTGCAGGGGCTGGCGGCTATGGCCACACCTTC. The encoded protein is CASSAGAGGYGHTF.

Turning to this clonotype: Since a much larger clone is just one base distant, this may be a read error. The chain links TRBV7-2 to TRBJ2-5, with TRBD2 matching over 10 bases. V trimming: 1 base; J trimming: 11 bases; junction bases outside the gene matches: 10. CDR3 length equals 15 residues. From germline, CDR1 is SGHTA and CDR2 FQGNSA. The DNA for the CDR3 is TGTGCCAGCAGCTTAGGTAGCGGGAGGACCAATGAGCAGTACTTC. Its protein product is CASSLGSGRTNEQYF. Full variable domain (outside the CDR3, taken from reference TRBV7-2 and TRBJ2-5): GAGVSQSPSNKVTEKGKDVELRCDPISGHTALYWYRQSLGQGLEFLIYFQGNSAPDKSGLPSDRFSAERTGGSVSTLTIQRTQQEDSAVYLCASSLGSGRTNEQYFGPGTRLLVL.

This clonotype was found a few times. The J gene is TRBJ1-4, the V gene TRBV7-2; tentative D call: TRBD1 (5 bases). The CDR3 totals 16 residues. From germline, CDR1 is SGHTA and CDR2 FQGNSA. V dropped 0 bases and J dropped 0 bases, with 8 bases sitting between them. In DNA, the CDR3 is TGTGCCAGCAGCTTAGCAGGGGCCGCAACTAATGAAAAACTGTTTTTT. It encodes CASSLAGAATNEKLFF.

This clonotype has only a few counts. The V and J genes are TRBV29-1 and TRBJ2-2; D may match TRBD1 or TRBD2 (6 bases each). This CDR3 is 12 amino acids long. V lost 5 bases to trimming and J lost 5 bases, with 9 bases between them. Germline CDR1 reads SQVTM; CDR2 reads ANQGSEA. CDR3 in DNA: TGCAGCGTTACAGGGAGGACCGGGGAGCTGTTTTTT. This gives the protein CSVTGRTGELFF.

The chain combines TRBV7-2 with TRBJ1-1, with D unresolved. This CDR3 is 12 amino acids long. Germline CDR1 and CDR2: SGHTA and FQGNSA. The germline V and J ends were trimmed by 2 bases and 10 bases, with 11 bases remaining between them. The CDR3 is CASSLRRTGAFF. In DNA form, the CDR3 reads TGTGCCAGCAGCTTAAGAAGGACCGGAGCTTTCTTT.

This clonotype was counted many times. The CDR3: CAAGTGVYNEQFF. In DNA, the CDR3 is TGTGCCGCCGGGACAGGGGTTTACAATGAGCAGTTCTTC. V is TRBV10-3 and J is TRBJ2-1; 10 nucleotides line up with TRBD1. The V gene end was trimmed by 11 bases and the J gene end by 4 bases; junction bases not matched to a gene: 5. The germline gives CDR1 ENHRY, CDR2 SYGVKD. CDR3 length: 13 amino acids.

This clonotype turned up a few times. This chain uses TRBV12-3 or TRBV12-4 with TRBJ2-7; D unclear. Trimming took off 6 bases at V and 1 base at J, with 10 bases between the two ends. This CDR3 region has 13 residues. CDR3 sequence reads: CASRLSPSYEQYF. CDR3 DNA: TGTGCCAGCAGATTGTCGCCTTCCTACGAGCAGTACTTC.